This note documents a single T cell receptor beta chain sequence. Its antigen remains unidentified. Sequencing was performed with immunoSEQ multiplex PCR; in TCRdb, only in-frame clones are kept and a portion is missing. The repertoire includes about 120,000 clones, 80% to 95% of them detected once, and more than 0.1% sits in the top ten. These data are taken from a study of graft-versus-host responses after intestinal transplantation. About the research overall: Induction using anti-thymocyte globulin, followed by tacrolimus and steroids for approximately 3 years, was given to all recipients. Points from the study as a whole: Peak circulating GvH clone levels tracked with early post-transplant HvG declines. Patients with graft-donor T cell macrochimerism had high graft-versus-host to host-versus-graft clonal ratios in allografts.

The CDR3 is 16 amino acids. The sequence was obtained from a human donor who received an intestinal transplant. V and J are TRBV7-5 and TRBJ1-1. TRBV7-5 is an annotated pseudogene. Specimen: unstimulated CD4+ T cells sorted from spleen or lymph node cells, collected before intestinal transplant. This chain's CDR3 is CARSPVFRTGNTEAFF. The CDR3 region has the DNA TGTGCCAGAAGCCCCGTCTTTCGTACGGGGAACACTGAAGCTTTCTTT.